This entry lists 5 T cell receptor beta chains sequenced from one sample in a study of cytomegalovirus exposure and HLA in healthy donors (dated by TCRdb to 2016 to 2017). The protocol used for the library was the immunoSEQ multiplex PCR assay. The multiplex PCR relied on a mix of 60 forward primers for TCR Vbeta segments and 13 reverse primers for TCR Jbeta segments. TCRdb provides this immuneACCESS table in a form limited to in-frame rearrangements. Some clones are lacking; in checked studies, under half of them reflect an unresolved V gene, and why the rest are absent is not known. This sample lists about 37,000 clones; 80% to 90% were detected once. The ten largest clones represent about 10% of the sample. Material: PBMCs. These receptors originate from a woman in her thirties or forties in good health and CMV-seronegative.

The chain has TRBV27 and TRBJ2-7; 8 bases line up with TRBD1. V lost 6 bases to trimming and J lost 5 bases; unmatched junction nucleotides: 12. Germline loops: CDR1 MNHEY, CDR2 SMNVEV (reference sequence). The CDR3 contains 15 residues. CDR3 nucleotides: TGTGCCAGCAGCCCAGGGGGCAGGGGTGGAAACGAGCAGTACTTC. This encodes CASSPGGRGGNEQYF.

The chain recombines TRBV6-5 with TRBJ1-5, with a tentative D call TRBD1 (6 bases). The CDR3 is 15 residues long. V lost 6 bases, J lost 3 bases, and 15 bases lay in between. Germline values: CDR1 MNHEY, CDR2 SVGAGI. The CDR3 sequence is CASSPTGWNNQPQHF. CDR3 nucleotides: TGTGCCAGCAGCCCTACAGGGTGGAACAATCAGCCCCAGCATTTT.

The CDR3 DNA reads TGCGCCAGCAGCCCGACAAACTCCTACAATGAGCAGTTCTTC. Protein: CASSPTNSYNEQFF. The chain has TRBV4-1 and TRBJ2-1; D remains unclear. CDR1 is MGHRA, CDR2 YSYEKL, per germline. The CDR3 runs to 14 residues. Between the trimmed V and J ends, which lost 4 bases and 0 bases, there was a span of 7 bases.

The CDR3 spells CASSFAGVNTIYF. The DNA of the CDR3 is TGTGCCAGCAGTTTCGCAGGGGTAAACACCATATATTTT. This chain uses TRBV2 with TRBJ1-3; D is possibly TRBD1 (6 bases). Germline V CDR1 and CDR2: SNHLY, FYNNEI. This CDR3 is 13 amino acids long. V was trimmed by 5 bases and J by 6 bases, leaving 11 bases between them. The full variable domain, completed using reference TRBV2 and TRBJ1-3, is EPEVTQTPSHQVTQMGQEVILRCVPISNHLYFYWYRQILGQKVEFLVSFYNNEISEKSEIFDDQFSVERPDGSNFTLKIRSTKLEDSAMYFCASSFAGVNTIYFGEGSWLTVV.

For the CDR3, the DNA is TGTGCCAGCAGTAACAACCGGGACACCGGCCCCGGGGAGCTGTTTTTT. This codes for CASSNNRDTGPGELFF. The chain employs TRBV7-9 and TRBJ2-2; weak D call: TRBD1 (6 bases). Deletions cut 6 bases from V and 6 bases from J, with 20 bases between. This CDR3 contains 16 residues. Germline CDR1 is SEHNR and CDR2 is FQNEAQ (reference sequence).